The clone carrying this T cell receptor (beta chain) was picked up a small number of times. The antigen is not known. Other DNA sequences of this sample code for an identical CDR3. The study reverse transcribed the entire isolated RNA, so it sequenced expressed TCRB transcripts. Libraries were prepared by immunoSEQ multiplex PCR; TCRdb keeps only in-frame clonotypes and omits some of them. The sample yields a few hundred thousand clones, approximately 12% seen once. This entry belongs to a study of beta chain features in type 1 diabetes. Study observations and caveats: Diminished insertions and augmented deletions at VDJ junctions characterized type 1 diabetes patients. In every one of the four CD4+ subsets, TCRB CDR3s were moderately but significantly shorter in Type 1 diabetes patients. Naive, central memory and Treg TCRB repertoires appeared more alike in patients than in healthy donors.

The authors sorted CD4+ naive, central memory, regulatory and stem cell-like memory cells via CD45RO/CCR7/CD25/CD127/CD95/CD27. Sort purity for all populations was recorded as exceeding 98%. Germline-derived CDR1 and CDR2 are SGHTA and FQGNSA. This CDR3 region has 15 residues. Trimming cost V 3 bases and J 5 bases; bases outside gene matches: 2. The material sequenced was naive CD4+ T cells from blood. This chain joins TRBV7-2 and TRBJ2-5; TRBD2 matches at 14 bases. This receptor was obtained from a woman between 18 and 29 years old with type 1 diabetes. The CDR3: CASSLGLAGVETQYF. CDR3 coding DNA: TGTGCCAGCAGCTTGGGACTAGCGGGGGTCGAGACCCAGTACTTC.